This TCR beta chain was recorded in a study of cytomegalovirus exposure and HLA in healthy donors (dated by TCRdb to 2015 to 2018). Notes on the research overall: An earlier analysis of about 560 of the donors reported roughly 300 Gb of sequence data and 117 million unique TCR beta sequences obtained from about 179 million T cells. An early release that covered roughly 600 HLA-typed donors contained approximately 290 gigabases of sequencing data and about 84 million unique TCR sequences. Among the approximately 400 genotyped donors, approximately 76% belonged to the genetic ancestry cluster associated with self-reported Caucasian donors. The study was designed to test whether signatures of past pathogen exposure could be identified by cataloging public T cell receptors. The T cell repertoires of 666 subjects were profiled by immunosequencing and related to cytomegalovirus serostatus. Besides the first cohort of about 730 subjects, a separate validation cohort made up of about 120 different subjects was used. To predict cytomegalovirus infection status, the study combined high-throughput TCR immunosequencing, statistical association of individual TCRs with disease status, and machine learning. To study patterns of TCR occurrence, a later analysis re-analyzed previously published TCR beta repertoires from just over 650 donors and added high-resolution HLA genotyping. Rather than using new phenotypic data, the later analysis identified candidate immune exposures from TCR beta sequences and from how often those sequences occurred across donors. In an earlier analysis of 500 to 650 of the donors, high-throughput TCR beta sequencing was used to judge whether each TCR beta V gene segment behaved as functional or pseudogenic. Alongside the repertoire data, information on donor age, sex, ethnicity and CMV serostatus was compiled. Genome-wide SNP genotypes for about three fifths of the roughly 670 donors were used in a later genetic analysis, which treated that subset as a discovery cohort. All discovery cohort repertoires had been generated using a single sequencing platform. Class I and class II HLA loci were covered by the typing at four-digit resolution. Typing coverage differed by locus: A, B, C, DRB1 and DQB1 were typed in about 620-640 donors, DQA1 in approximately 520, DPA1 in some 600, and DPB1 in approximately 450. Because of strong linkage in the cohort, four to six DR-DQ haplotypes were treated as single units for association and clustering. Across about 370 genotyped donors of the cohort, an average of about 240,000 unique TCR beta nucleotide sequences per donor were sequenced, and roughly a sixth of those sequences were non-productive.

General findings and caveats noted by the study authors: A later genetic analysis associated a missense DCLRE1C variant with V-gene and J-gene trimming of TCR beta chains, and an independent cohort replicated the association. In both the original and validation cohorts, the classifier was reported to diagnose cytomegalovirus status with high specificity and sensitivity. Several of the top co-occurrence clusters appeared to be linked to parvovirus B19, influenza, CMV and Epstein-Barr virus, according to a later analysis. A further reported finding was that TCR beta sequences accurately predicted the HLA-A and HLA-B alleles for most subjects in the first cohort. Because the 87-base-pair reads could not distinguish some IMGT-functional V segments, including TRBV6-2 and TRBV6-3, those segments were excluded. CMV serostatus was the only immune exposure information available for the cohort. In a later analysis, some 17,000 TCR beta sequences were associated with specific HLA alleles at a false discovery rate of 0.05. Most CMV-associated TCR beta chains appeared to be HLA-restricted in a later analysis, and the HLA associations seemed to be driven largely by CMV exposure. Presence/absence analyses assumed roughly uniform sequencing depth across donors, an assumption that may not hold. The study listed 164 TCR beta chains as associated with cytomegalovirus. Because counts were too low, seventeen rarely observed V segments, including chromosome 9 orphons, were excluded from the earlier analysis of under 650 of the donors. Linkage disequilibrium might explain the correlated functional status among segregating V segments, but an unknown experimental factor could not be excluded. This cohort had only TCR beta chains sequenced, and the lack of alpha or paired-chain data limited which features could be detected. In a later analysis, TCR association rates were found to vary across HLA loci, with the most associated TCRs seen for DRB1 alleles and the fewest for HLA-C alleles. A cluster of highly shared sequence variants was judged likely to be a technical artifact of the sequencing pipeline. In a later analysis, HLA-associated TCR beta chains were found to be more clonally expanded and to have lower generation probabilities than equally common non-associated chains. Because HLA typing was missing for some donors at each locus, association tests included only the typed subset. A few of the identified cytomegalovirus-associated TCR beta chains were confirmed in vitro to be specific for cytomegalovirus antigens. Assigning TCR associations to individual alleles was difficult when HLA alleles, especially DR and DQ, strongly co-occurred. According to the authors, the approach could potentially be generalized to other disease states and immunological phenotypes. Compared with the approximately 700-donor mean, donors in an Asian-associated ancestry cluster had fewer N-insertions in productive TCRs, according to a later genetic analysis. Most TCR sequences were seen in very few donors, while some public TCRs were found in many individuals. An earlier analysis of 450 to 750 of the donors showed that most TCR beta V segments appeared in productive rearrangements either about 87% or about 30% of the time, which broadly matched IMGT annotations.

Sequences KGHSH (CDR1) and LQKENI (CDR2) are obtained from the germline V gene. The CDR3 runs 15 amino acids, cysteine and phenylalanine included. Only CDR3 DNA remains: 45 bases, in frame from the first base. Clipping removes 0 bases from V and 9 bases from J, with 5 as the unmatched junction base count. This clone was observed a single time. Its recognized antigen is unknown. No much larger clonotype is one base removed from it; base qualities were not supplied. Libraries were built with the immunoSEQ multiplex PCR assay. The multiplex PCR relied on a mix of 60 forward primers for TCR Vbeta segments and 13 reverse primers for TCR Jbeta segments. Amplification of the CDR3 region of rearranged TCR beta genes was performed with a multiplex PCR assay on genomic DNA. The Illumina HiSeq System was used to sequence the amplified TCR beta libraries as 87-base-pair reads. The original pipeline was this. In a later analysis, 70 million to 95 million unique TCR beta chains were counted across the 500 to 850 repertoires, and some 10 million of these chains were shared by at least two donors. To remove PCR and sequencing errors, raw reads were error-corrected and collapsed into unique sequences using a nearest-neighbor algorithm that merged closely related sequences. CDR3 sequences were aligned to IMGT reference sequences to assign V, D and J gene segments. For a sequence to be retained, a match of at least six nucleotides was required to both a V gene segment and a J gene segment. A rearrangement counted as productive if the CDR3 had no stop codons and remained in frame with V and J, and every other rearrangement counted as non-productive. Following IMGT convention, CDR3 was defined as the stretch from the second conserved V-encoded cysteine to the conserved J-encoded phenylalanine. In an earlier analysis of 500 to 650 of the donors, sequences lacking an unambiguous match to a single V gene segment were excluded. An earlier analysis of several hundred of the donors classified V segments as functional when productive rearrangements were above 56.7% and as segregating when the standard deviation between donors was above 5%. A statistical classification framework was built for diagnosing cytomegalovirus status from the catalog of TCR beta chain sequences. V and J gene assignment, in a later analysis, came from comparing TCR nucleotide sequences with IMGT/GENE-DB human TR gene sequences. Using the TCRdist pipeline, a later analysis assigned CDR3 sequences along with most-parsimonious VDJ recombination scenarios. A later analysis defined each TCR beta chain by its CDR3 amino acid sequence plus V-gene family, and excluded reads lacking a unique V-gene family. As a way to deal with suspected cross-contamination and a sequencing artifact, a later analysis dropped 450 to 700 nucleotide sequences that were highly shared and had low generation probability. In a later analysis, a clonal expansion index for each public chain was calculated from normalized within-repertoire ranks of inferred template counts. A later analysis computed generation probabilities with a VDJ recombination model fitted to out-of-frame rearrangements, and checked the results against IGoR. Hypergeometric tests were used in a later analysis to score TCR-TCR, TCR-HLA and TCR-CMV co-occurrence, with a repertoire-size bias correction applied to the TCR pairs. In a later analysis, false discovery rates were estimated by permuting HLA or CMV assignments 20 times. In a later analysis, co-occurring TCRs were grouped using DBSCAN, with TCRdist sequence similarity added in when clustering inside HLA-allele-positive subsets. Co-occurrence clustering excluded repertoires with fewer than 30,000 or more than 120,000 public chains, plus five with anomalous nucleotide sharing. TCRdb obtained this table from immuneACCESS and retained in-frame rearrangements with V and J assigned. These tables miss some clones; where compared with another copy, unresolved V genes account for less than half of the shortfall, and the remainder is unexplained. Clone size and the V and J calls come from that table; the DNA yielded D and trimming. For this sample the table gives 110,000 to 150,000 clones, of which over 75% were detected only once. The biggest ten clones account for about 1.2% of the sample.

The cohort comprised approximately 700 healthy bone marrow donors. At the time of sampling, all cohort members were nominally healthy, though unrecorded immune exposures were likely present. The donor tested CMV seronegative and was one of the 352 seronegative cohort members. Every donor gave a peripheral blood sample, and the peripheral blood mononuclear cells from that sample were used for TCR beta sequencing. Genomic DNA was extracted from the blood cell samples with the Qiagen DNeasy Blood Extraction Kit. The clonotype originates from a female donor in good health and CMV-seronegative. The sample comprised PBMCs. Rearrangement joined TRBV18 to TRBJ2-1; TRBD2 lines up with 10 middle nucleotides. Here the CDR3 is given as CASSPPSSGRFEQFF. DNA sequence: TGTGCCAGCTCACCACCCTCTAGCGGGAGATTTGAGCAGTTCTTC.